A selection of T cell receptor beta chains follows, all from one sample in a study of T cell responses to AZD1222 COVID-19 vaccine. Using immunoSEQ multiplex PCR, the repertoire was profiled, and TCRdb retains in-frame clones only, with some absent. The sample has approximately 84,000 clones; approximately 92% are singletons. The sample was peripheral blood, taken on day 0 of AZD1222 vaccination. The receptors shown here come from an adult in good health. The CDR3 runs from the conserved cysteine through the conserved F or W. The order of the fields is CDR3 DNA, CDR3 protein, clone size, J gene, D gene, V gene. The D gene is left open where the match is weak. Size is omitted from some rows. Given values are once, few, many or a class for expanded clones.

cdr3_nt: TGTGCCACCAGCAGAGGGGGTGGGACAGGGGGCGAAAAACTGTTTTTT; cdr3_aa: CATSRGGGTGGEKLFF; clone_size: .; j_call: TRBJ1-4; d_call: TRBD1; v_call: TRBV15
cdr3_nt: TGCAGTGCTAGCGGTTTCAATGAGCAGTTCTTC; cdr3_aa: CSASGFNEQFF; clone_size: .; j_call: TRBJ2-1; d_call: .; v_call: TRBV20-1
cdr3_nt: TGTGCCAGCAGTTCGCCATTCTTAAATCAGCCCCAGCATTTT; cdr3_aa: CASSSPFLNQPQHF; clone_size: .; j_call: TRBJ1-5; d_call: .; v_call: TRBV28
cdr3_nt: TGTGCCTGGAGTGTATCTCTAGCGCCCACAGATACGCAGTATTTT; cdr3_aa: CAWSVSLAPTDTQYF; clone_size: .; j_call: TRBJ2-3; d_call: .; v_call: TRBV30
cdr3_nt: TGTGCCAGCAGCTTGACAGGGAGGAACACTGAAGCTTTCTTT; cdr3_aa: CASSLTGRNTEAFF; clone_size: .; j_call: TRBJ1-1; d_call: TRBD1; v_call: TRBV7-9
cdr3_nt: TGCGCCAGCAGGTCCCGGACAGGGGAAACTGAAGCTTTCTTT; cdr3_aa: CASRSRTGETEAFF; clone_size: few; j_call: TRBJ1-1; d_call: TRBD1; v_call: TRBV5-1
cdr3_nt: TGTGCCAGCAGTTCGATGGGACAGGGGGGCCCCGGGGAGCTGTTTTTT; cdr3_aa: CASSSMGQGGPGELFF; clone_size: .; j_call: TRBJ2-2; d_call: TRBD1; v_call: TRBV6-2/TRBV6-3
cdr3_nt: TGTGCCAGCAGCGTAGATGGGTTCGCGAACACTGAAGCTTTCTTT; cdr3_aa: CASSVDGFANTEAFF; clone_size: .; j_call: TRBJ1-1; d_call: .; v_call: TRBV9
cdr3_nt: TGTGCCAGCAGCACCTCGCTCCGGGGGGCAGTGCCTTTCTACGAGCAGTACTTC; cdr3_aa: CASSTSLRGAVPFYEQYF; clone_size: once; j_call: TRBJ2-7; d_call: .; v_call: TRBV21-1
cdr3_nt: TGTGCCAGCAGCTTAACTAGCGATGTTCGCGAGCAGTACTTC; cdr3_aa: CASSLTSDVREQYF; clone_size: .; j_call: TRBJ2-7; d_call: TRBD2; v_call: TRBV7-9
cdr3_nt: TGTGCCAGCAGCTTTTTTACGACAGTCGGCTATGGCTACACCTTC; cdr3_aa: CASSFFTTVGYGYTF; clone_size: .; j_call: TRBJ1-2; d_call: .; v_call: TRBV5-6
cdr3_nt: TGTGCCAGCAGCTTCGGACGAGGATCTATCACAGATACGCAGTATTTT; cdr3_aa: CASSFGRGSITDTQYF; clone_size: .; j_call: TRBJ2-3; d_call: .; v_call: TRBV3-1/TRBV3-2
cdr3_nt: TGTGCCAGCTCGCCCGGCAGGGTAACCTACGAGCAGTACTTC; cdr3_aa: CASSPGRVTYEQYF; clone_size: .; j_call: TRBJ2-7; d_call: .; v_call: TRBV18
cdr3_nt: TGTGCCAGCGGCGCGGGTAGCTCCTACGAGCAGTACTTC; cdr3_aa: CASGAGSSYEQYF; clone_size: .; j_call: TRBJ2-7; d_call: .; v_call: TRBV27
cdr3_nt: TGTGCCAGCAGTGAAGGCTTGAACACTGAAGCTTTCTTT; cdr3_aa: CASSEGLNTEAFF; clone_size: .; j_call: TRBJ1-1; d_call: .; v_call: TRBV6-1
cdr3_nt: TGTGCCAGCAGCTGGGGGACAGGGGGCGGGGAGACCCAGTACTTC; cdr3_aa: CASSWGTGGGETQYF; clone_size: once; j_call: TRBJ2-5; d_call: TRBD1; v_call: TRBV7-3
cdr3_nt: TGTGCCAGCAGTTCAGGGTCCCCTTTTAATTCACCCCTCCACTTT; cdr3_aa: CASSSGSPFNSPLHF; clone_size: .; j_call: TRBJ1-6; d_call: .; v_call: TRBV27
cdr3_nt: TGTGCCAGCAGCCGGCCAGGACAGAACACCGGGGAGCTGTTTTTT; cdr3_aa: CASSRPGQNTGELFF; clone_size: few; j_call: TRBJ2-2; d_call: .; v_call: TRBV7-9
cdr3_nt: TGTGCCAGCAGCCTCCTTGCCACTGAAGCTTTCTTT; cdr3_aa: CASSLLATEAFF; clone_size: .; j_call: TRBJ1-1; d_call: .; v_call: TRBV7-8
cdr3_nt: TGCGCCAGCAGCCGGGGACAGGGGGCCTTCGAGCAGTACTTC; cdr3_aa: CASSRGQGAFEQYF; clone_size: .; j_call: TRBJ2-7; d_call: TRBD1; v_call: TRBV4-1
cdr3_nt: TGTGCCAGCAGACCTAACACCGGGGAGCTGTTTTTT; cdr3_aa: CASRPNTGELFF; clone_size: once; j_call: TRBJ2-2; d_call: .; v_call: TRBV7-9
cdr3_nt: TGTGCCAGCAGGACCCGCCAGAGACTAGCGAACGCCGAGCAGTACTTC; cdr3_aa: CASRTRQRLANAEQYF; clone_size: .; j_call: TRBJ2-7; d_call: TRBD2; v_call: TRBV28
cdr3_nt: TGTGCCAGCAGTTCCCCAGGGACTGGGGCCAACGTCCTGACTTTC; cdr3_aa: CASSSPGTGANVLTF; clone_size: .; j_call: TRBJ2-6; d_call: .; v_call: TRBV6-5
cdr3_nt: TGTGCCAGCAGCTTGGGACCTCTGGCATCACCCCTCCACTTT; cdr3_aa: CASSLGPLASPLHF; clone_size: .; j_call: TRBJ1-6; d_call: .; v_call: TRBV5-5
cdr3_nt: TGTGCCAGCAGAACACAGGGGGATAGGAATTCACCCCTCCACTTT; cdr3_aa: CASRTQGDRNSPLHF; clone_size: once; j_call: TRBJ1-6; d_call: TRBD1; v_call: TRBV2
cdr3_nt: TGTGCCAGCAGTTACTCCCCCAGTTATGAGCAGTTCTTC; cdr3_aa: CASSYSPSYEQFF; clone_size: once; j_call: TRBJ2-1; d_call: .; v_call: TRBV6-5
cdr3_nt: TGTGCCAGCAGCCGTCAGGAAAATGAGCAGTTCTTC; cdr3_aa: CASSRQENEQFF; clone_size: .; j_call: TRBJ2-1; d_call: .; v_call: TRBV7-3
cdr3_nt: TGTGCCAGCAGCTTAGGCGCGGGATCTGGGGCCAACGTCCTGACTTTC; cdr3_aa: CASSLGAGSGANVLTF; clone_size: once; j_call: TRBJ2-6; d_call: .; v_call: TRBV13
cdr3_nt: TGTGCCAGCAGTGAAGCGGTGGAGAGAGCTTTCTTT; cdr3_aa: CASSEAVERAFF; clone_size: .; j_call: TRBJ1-1; d_call: .; v_call: TRBV2
cdr3_nt: TGTGCCAGCAGTGAAAGGCAGGGGGTAGATTCACCCCTCCACTTT; cdr3_aa: CASSERQGVDSPLHF; clone_size: .; j_call: TRBJ1-6; d_call: TRBD1; v_call: TRBV25-1
cdr3_nt: TGTGCCAGCAGCTTAGAGAGGGGGCCTTTCTATGGCTACACCTTC; cdr3_aa: CASSLERGPFYGYTF; clone_size: .; j_call: TRBJ1-2; d_call: TRBD1; v_call: TRBV7-2
cdr3_nt: TGTGCCAGCAGTGATGTCAGGGAGGGAAATCAGCCCCAGCATTTT; cdr3_aa: CASSDVREGNQPQHF; clone_size: once; j_call: TRBJ1-5; d_call: .; v_call: TRBV2
cdr3_nt: TGTGCCAGCAGGACCCTGACCTCGAACACTGAAGCTTTCTTT; cdr3_aa: CASRTLTSNTEAFF; clone_size: .; j_call: TRBJ1-1; d_call: .; v_call: TRBV2
cdr3_nt: TGTGCCAGTAGTCCAAGGACTAGCGGGAACACCGGGGAGCTGTTTTTT; cdr3_aa: CASSPRTSGNTGELFF; clone_size: .; j_call: TRBJ2-2; d_call: TRBD2; v_call: TRBV19
cdr3_nt: TGTGCCAGCAAGCGGGGGGCGACTGATCAGCCCCAGCATTTT; cdr3_aa: CASKRGATDQPQHF; clone_size: .; j_call: TRBJ1-5; d_call: .; v_call: TRBV27